This TCR beta chain was found in a study of cytomegalovirus exposure and HLA in healthy donors. It was with 60 Vbeta and 13 Jbeta primers that the PCR ran. Clones were sequenced by immunoSEQ multiplex PCR, and TCRdb holds only the in-frame ones, with some missing. The sample lists about 140,000 clones, around 80% seen once, with about 4.3% in the top ten. The CDR3 has 16 amino acids. The rearrangement joins TRBV21-1 to TRBJ2-1; TRBD2 is the table's D call and was not checked against the DNA. TRBV21-1 is reported as a pseudogene. The sequencing sample was made of PBMCs. The receptor comes from a middle-aged woman in good health and CMV-seropositive. In DNA form, the CDR3 reads TGTGCCAGCAGCTGTCCCCGGGAGTACGTCTACAATGAGCAGTTCTTC. This sequence encodes CASSCPREYVYNEQFF.